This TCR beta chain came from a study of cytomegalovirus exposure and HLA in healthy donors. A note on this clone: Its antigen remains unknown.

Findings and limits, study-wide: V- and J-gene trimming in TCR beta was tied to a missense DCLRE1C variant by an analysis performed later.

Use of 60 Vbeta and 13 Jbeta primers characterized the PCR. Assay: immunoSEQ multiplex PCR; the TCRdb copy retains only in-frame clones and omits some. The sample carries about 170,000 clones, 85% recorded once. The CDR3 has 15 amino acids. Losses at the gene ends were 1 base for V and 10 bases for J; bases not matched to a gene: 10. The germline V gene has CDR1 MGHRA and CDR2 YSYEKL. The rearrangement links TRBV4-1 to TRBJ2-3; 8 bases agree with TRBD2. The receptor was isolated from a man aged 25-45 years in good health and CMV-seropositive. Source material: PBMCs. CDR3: CASSQASSGSNAQYF. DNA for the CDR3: TGCGCCAGCAGCCAAGCTTCCAGCGGGAGCAACGCGCAGTATTTT.